This T cell receptor (beta chain) stems from a study of beta chain features in type 1 diabetes. This clone was seen a few times. A read error is likely, as this CDR3 ends without the conserved phenylalanine or tryptophan. No DNA is shown, since the ends of the CDR3 on it are uncertain; the CDR3 is the one TCRdb lists. The V gene's germline CDR1 is SQVTM and CDR2 ANQGSEA. The CDR3 spans 10 amino acids, including both terminal residues. cDNA synthesis used the whole RNA isolate, giving expressed TCRB sequences. Clones were read by immunoSEQ multiplex PCR, and TCRdb kept only the in-frame ones, dropping some. The sample holds about half a million clones; about 30% are singletons and the top ten take more than 0.055%.

The rearrangement links TRBV29-1 to TRBJ1-3. This receptor was identified in a man aged 18 to 30 in good health. The sample comprised naive CD4+ T cells from blood. CDR3 loop: CSVNRGTPGI.